This T cell receptor (beta chain) was sequenced for a study of OX40 agonist ivuxolimab in advanced cancers. Per the germline V gene, CDR1 is SGHTA and CDR2 is FQGTGA. The CDR3 contains 14 residues. V was pared by 5 bases and J by 4 bases, with 4 bases of the junction left unmatched. Only in-frame clones appear in the TCRdb table, and some are missing; sequencing was by immunoSEQ multiplex PCR. The sample lists 5,200 or so clones, roughly two thirds occurring once. The chain employs TRBV7-3 and TRBJ2-2, with 7 bases matching TRBD2. The TCR was taken from an adult with an advanced solid tumor such as melanoma, head and neck, liver or kidney cancer. This specimen consisted of CD4+ or CD8+ T cells sorted from blood, obtained in a trial of the OX40 agonist ivuxolimab. The DNA for the CDR3 is TGTGCCAGCAGCCACGGGGGGAGCACCGGGGAGCTGTTTTTT. Encoded protein: CASSHGGSTGELFF. Full variable domain (outside the CDR3, taken from reference TRBV7-3 and TRBJ2-2): GAGVSQTPSNKVTEKGKYVELRCDPISGHTALYWYRQSLGQGPEFLIYFQGTGAADDSGLPNDRFFAVRPEGSVSTLKIQRTERGDSAVYLCASSHGGSTGELFFGEGSRLTVL.